A single sample is the source of the 20 T cell receptor beta chains below, sequenced in a study of T cells in Graves' hyperthyroidism and ophthalmopathy. It was RNA transcripts that yielded the amplified TCR beta CDR3 regions. A set of HTBI primers served as the primers for a first-round RT-PCR of the TCR CDR3. TCRdb re-called the multiplex PCR reads through MiXCR, storing one row per CDR3 protein. The sample shows around 440,000 distinct CDR3 sequences, about a sixth of them seen only once. Sequenced input: blood. All receptors come from a young woman with Graves' hyperthyroidism.

This clonotype came up a few times. The chain recombines TRBV5-1 with TRBJ2-5, with no clear D. Germline V gene lookup returns CDR1 SGHRS and CDR2 YFSETQ. Trimming stripped 1 base from V and 3 bases from J, with 10 bases between. The CDR3 sequence is 14 residues long. The CDR3 spells CASSLTVPKETQYF. The CDR3 DNA sequence: TGCGCCAGCAGCTTGACCGTACCTAAAGAGACCCAGTACTTC.

V gene TRBV19 combines with J gene TRBJ2-1, with D possibly being TRBD2 (5 bases). The CDR3 contains 14 residues. Between the trimmed V and J ends, which lost 3 bases and 3 bases, there was a span of 9 bases. Germline V CDR1 and CDR2: LNHDA, SQIVND (reference sequence). Here the CDR3 DNA reads TGTGCCAGTAGTATTACGGGAATCTACAATGAGCAGTTCTTC. It codes for CASSITGIYNEQFF.

The CDR3 DNA sequence: TGTGCCAGCAGCTTAATGACAGGGACTAGGTCACCCCTCCACTTT. Its translation is CASSLMTGTRSPLHF. The V gene is TRBV7-9, the J gene TRBJ1-6, with 7 bases matching TRBD1. V lost 2 bases, J lost 10 bases, and 8 bases stayed unmatched. The germline V gene encodes CDR1 SEHNR and CDR2 FQNEAQ (reference sequence). The CDR3 is 15 amino acids.

The table lists this clonotype with many counts. The rearrangement uses TRBV3-1 and TRBJ1-2; no reliable D call. V dropped 3 bases and J dropped 4 bases, with 12 bases sitting between them. This CDR3 comprises 14 residues. CDR1 and CDR2 from the germline V gene are LGHDT and YNNKEL (reference sequence). The CDR3 bases are TGTGCCAGCAGCCAGGGTAATTTCGTCTATGGCTACACCTTC. This encodes CASSQGNFVYGYTF. The variable domain in full, with the rest retrieved from reference TRBV3-1 and TRBJ1-2, is DTAVSQTPKYLVTQMGNDKSIKCEQNLGHDTMYWYKQDSKKFLKIMFSYNNKELIINETVPNRFSPKSPDKAHLNLHINSLELGDSAVYFCASSQGNFVYGYTFGSGTRLTVV.

This clonotype has a handful of counts. The chain has TRBV12-3 or TRBV12-4 and TRBJ2-2; no reliable D call. The CDR3 consists of 18 residues. Trimming removed 2 bases from V and 1 base from J, with 17 bases in between. CDR3 in amino acids: CASSLLGRGRLNTGELFF. In DNA, the CDR3 is TGTGCCAGCAGTTTATTGGGTCGAGGTAGATTGAACACCGGGGAGCTGTTTTTT.

Ten or more counts support this clonotype. V gene TRBV20-1 combines with J gene TRBJ2-3; the match to TRBD2 covers 10 bases. Germline CDR1 is DFQATT and CDR2 is SNEGSKA (reference sequence). With 6 bases clipped from V and 1 base from J, the junction kept 7 bases outside the gene matches. The length of the CDR3 is 15 residues. The chain's CDR3 is CSAPRGTSGTDTQYF. The DNA for the CDR3 is TGCAGTGCCCCCCGGGGGACTAGCGGCACAGATACGCAGTATTTT.

This clonotype has just one count. This clone may be a read error of a much larger clone one base away. This rearrangement joins TRBV12-3 or TRBV12-4 to TRBJ1-1; D is ambiguous. This CDR3 spans 13 amino acids. The CDR3 loop reads CASRRNKNTEASF. The CDR3 DNA is TGTGCCAGCAGAAGAAACAAAAACACTGAAGCTTCCTTT.

This clonotype has ten or more counts. The chain uses TRBV28 and TRBJ1-1; 7 nucleotides align to TRBD1. Germline CDR1 MDHEN, CDR2 SYDVKM. V gave up 8 bases and J gave up 2 bases; unmatched junction bases: 14. This CDR3 spans 16 amino acids. In DNA form, the CDR3 reads TGTGCCAGCTGGCGACAGGGACTTGGTGGAAACACTGAAGCTTTCTTT. It specifies CASWRQGLGGNTEAFF.

This clonotype was seen repeatedly, ten times or more. The rearrangement links TRBV20-1 to TRBJ1-2; a possible D gene is TRBD1 (5 bases). The V end was cut by 5 bases, the J end by 4 bases, with 11 bases between. Germline V CDR1 and CDR2: DFQATT, SNEGSKA (reference sequence). This CDR3 is built from 12 residues. The CDR3 nucleotides are TGCAGTGCTGCTCGACAGACCTATGGCTACACCTTC. It translates to CSAARQTYGYTF.

The rearrangement links TRBV9 to TRBJ1-2; 8 bases map to TRBD1. CDR3 length: 14 residues. The J segment lost 7 bases and the V segment lost 3 bases, leaving 8 bases of the junction unmatched. Germline values: CDR1 SGDLS, CDR2 YYNGEE. As DNA, the CDR3 is TGTGCCAGCAGCGCTATAGCAGGGGGCCGTGGCTACACCTTC. Amino acids: CASSAIAGGRGYTF.

On this clonotype itself: A clone one base away is much larger, so this may be a read error. The chain employs TRBV20-1 and TRBJ2-5, with D tentatively TRBD2 (6 bases). Per germline, CDR1 DFQATT and CDR2 SNEGSKA (reference sequence). The CDR3 is 14 amino acids. CDR3 sequence: CSARRGSGQGTQYF. DNA of the CDR3: TGCAGTGCGCGAAGGGGCAGCGGGCAAGGGACCCAGTACTTC.

V gene TRBV18 combines with J gene TRBJ2-7, with 9 bases fitting TRBD2. CDR1 and CDR2 from the germline V gene are KGHSH and LQKENI. The CDR3 has 15 amino acids. After removal of 3 bases from V and 4 bases from J, the junction contained 7 bases not matched to a gene. The CDR3 DNA reads TGTGCCAGCTCACCTAGCGGGAGTGTGCAGTACGAGCAGTACTTC. Translation gives CASSPSGSVQYEQYF.

This sequence joins TRBV7-9 and TRBJ2-6, with D possibly matching TRBD2 (5 bases). Trimming left V 1 base short and J 4 bases short, with 26 bases between. The CDR3 length is 21 residues. CDR1 and CDR2 from the germline V gene are SEHNR and FQNEAQ (reference sequence). The CDR3 DNA follows: TGTGCCAGCAGCTTAGTTATCCTGGCGGGCAGGCAGGAGACGGGGGCCAACGTCCTGACTTTC. It is translated as CASSLVILAGRQETGANVLTF.

The chain links TRBV5-1 to TRBJ2-6, with unresolved D. Trimming cost V 4 bases and J 6 bases, with 26 bases left between them. The CDR3 contains 19 residues. Germline V gene data show CDR1 as SGHRS and CDR2 as YFSETQ. Here the CDR3 DNA reads TGCGCCAGCAGCAGGTGGATACGGTGGTTCCCTGTTCCGGCCAACGTCCTGACTTTC. Its translation: CASSRWIRWFPVPANVLTF.

This chain joins TRBV2 and TRBJ2-5; a weak D match, TRBD1 (6 bases). The CDR3 totals 14 residues. V was pared by 5 bases and J by 3 bases, with 13 bases between. Looked up from germline, CDR1 is SNHLY and CDR2 is FYNNEI. CDR3 DNA sequence: TGTGCCAGCAGTCCTGACAGGAGAAAAGAGACCCAGTACTTC. Its protein product is CASSPDRRKETQYF. The variable domain in full, completed from reference TRBV2 and TRBJ2-5, reads EPEVTQTPSHQVTQMGQEVILRCVPISNHLYFYWYRQILGQKVEFLVSFYNNEISEKSEIFDDQFSVERPDGSNFTLKIRSTKLEDSAMYFCASSPDRRKETQYFGPGTRLLVL.

The rearrangement uses TRBV27 and TRBJ2-3, with 8 bases fitting TRBD2. Germline loops: CDR1 MNHEY, CDR2 SMNVEV (reference sequence). The CDR3 spans 16 residues. V trimming: 1 base; J trimming: 1 base; junction bases outside the gene matches: 4. The CDR3 reads CASSLLALAGTDTQYF. The CDR3, as DNA: TGTGCCAGCAGTTTATTAGCACTAGCGGGCACAGATACGCAGTATTTT.

This clonotype was counted many times. The chain is built from TRBV7-6 and TRBJ1-3; possible D gene TRBD1, 5 bases. Trimming shortened V by 3 bases and J by 3 bases, and 15 bases separated the two germline ends. The germline V gene encodes CDR1 SGHVS and CDR2 FNYEAQ. CDR3 size: 16 residues. For the CDR3, the DNA is TGTGCCAGCAGCTTGGGGCGGCGGGGCGGTGGAAACACCATATATTTT. Its protein product is CASSLGRRGGGNTIYF.

The J gene is TRBJ1-6, the V gene TRBV15; tentative D call: TRBD1 (5 bases). Germline V gene lookup returns CDR1 LNHNV and CDR2 YYDKDF (reference sequence). Trimming left V 5 bases short and J 7 bases short, with 9 bases between. The CDR3 is made up of 13 amino acids. The CDR3 is CATSGAPNSPLHF. Here the CDR3 DNA reads TGTGCCACCAGCGGGGCCCCAAATTCACCCCTCCACTTT.

In this sample, this clonotype turned up many times. V usage is TRBV5-1 and J usage is TRBJ2-7; 11 bases match TRBD1. Trimming at V came to 4 bases and at J to 3 bases, leaving 3 bases not matched to a gene. The CDR3 is 14 residues long. Germline V gene lookup returns CDR1 SGHRS and CDR2 YFSETQ. CDR3 amino acids: CASSMDRGLYEQYF. DNA of the CDR3: TGCGCCAGCAGCATGGACAGGGGGCTCTACGAGCAGTACTTC.

This clonotype was seen more than once but under ten times. DNA of the CDR3: TGTGCCAGCAGCTTAGACATAGGGGCTGGAAACACCATATATTTT. Translation: CASSLDIGAGNTIYF. The rearrangement joins TRBV7-2 to TRBJ1-3, with a possible D match to TRBD1 (5 bases). Trimming stripped 1 base from V and 2 bases from J, with 9 bases between. Germline CDR1 and CDR2: SGHTA and FQGNSA. The CDR3 covers 15 residues.